This TCR beta chain was identified in a study of cytomegalovirus exposure and HLA in healthy donors. As regards this clone: Its antigen is still unknown.

A multiplex PCR was run with 60 Vbeta primers and 13 Jbeta primers. Here immunoSEQ multiplex PCR was the method, and the copy in TCRdb shows in-frame clones only, minus some. The sample includes approximately 120,000 clones. This CDR3 has 17 residues. Trimming took 4 bases from V and 2 from J, leaving 20 bases between them. CDR1 and CDR2 (germline): ENHRY, SYGVKD. General study points: Being indistinguishable, some V segments were excluded, TRBV6-2 and TRBV6-3 among them.

The TCR comes from a man in his forties in good health and CMV-seronegative. This chain links TRBV10-3 with TRBJ2-5; tentatively, D is TRBD2 (6 bases). The source material was PBMCs. The CDR3 is CAISAAGREDPQETQYF. The CDR3 DNA reads as TGTGCCATCAGTGCCGCAGGCAGGGAGGATCCACAAGAGACCCAGTACTTC.